This TCR beta chain came from a study of immune heterogeneity within non-small cell lung tumors (dated by TCRdb to 2017 to 2018). For the wider study: By histology, a few squamous cell carcinomas, 10 to 11 non-squamous carcinomas and 1 tumor not otherwise specified were included. To look at intratumoral immune heterogeneity, the study ran whole-exome sequencing, RNA-seq and TCR beta repertoire sequencing on several spatially distinct regions taken from every NSCLC tumor. Transcriptome data were available for just approximately 44 loci from around eleven patients, whereas TCR repertoire analysis spanned some 59 tumor loci from roughly 14 patients. Binding of neoantigens to the HLA alleles of each patient was predicted with netMHCpan-3.0 for mutant peptides of 8 to 11 amino acids. Beyond this particular receptor, the publication reports: Local T-cell repertoire clonality showed a statistically significant but moderate positive correlation with local tumor mutational burden (R around 0.35). High-frequency TCR beta clonotypes were found to be largely distinct between individual patients. Within a patient, identical dominant CDR3B clonotypes were found to recur across loci, yet unique high-frequency clones were also harbored in different tumor locations.

The CDR3 has 18 amino acids, counting the end cysteine and phenylalanine. Only CDR3 DNA is held: 54 bases, read in frame from base 1. Ends trimmed: V by 3 bases, J by 1 base; bases unmatched to a gene: 15. CDR1 and CDR2 are drawn from the germline V gene (reference sequence): DFQATT, SNEGSKA. The TCR beta CDR3 region was amplified with a multiplex PCR system, in which a first round of roughly 10 cycles was run using 32 V-gene forward and 13 J-gene reverse primers. A QIAGEN Multiplex PCR Kit was used for first-round PCR, and the primer sequences were filed in Chinese patent CN105087789A. Illumina universal primers were attached in a second round of PCR run with the Phusion High-Fidelity PCR Kit. The TCR libraries underwent paired-end sequencing with a read length of 151 bp on the Illumina HiSeq X Ten platform. The source study handled its data this way. Reads without multiplex PCR primers were removed using Cutadapt, read pairs were merged using PEAR, and CDR3 regions were called using MiXCR with default settings. Shannon entropy measured repertoire diversity, and clonality was calculated as one minus the Shannon entropy divided by the ln of the count of productive unique sequences. A clonotype counted as a dominant or high-frequency T-cell clone when its frequency was 0.5% or higher. Using fastp at Q25 and MiXCR, TCRdb reprocessed the public reads and kept productive beta chains. Rows are unified per CDR3 protein, each entry keeping the most common DNA and genes. The V and J calls here are based on TCRdb, not the publication. The sample table shows over 14,000 distinct CDR3 sequences, and under 35% are seen once. 15% of the sample is taken by the ten largest.

The TCR template was genomic DNA extracted from bulk tumor tissue, and roughly 600 ng of gDNA was amplified for each sample. During surgery, multiple biopsies were taken from each primary tumor and placed as far apart as possible within the tumor mass. The study cohort was described as untreated and was composed of newly diagnosed NSCLC cases undergoing curative surgery. The donor group was made up of under 16 newly diagnosed non-small cell lung cancer patients undergoing surgery with curative intent. The resected tumor masses were reviewed by two independent pathologists. Sequencing was performed only on DNA and RNA samples of high quality. As regards this clonotype: Which antigen it targets is not known. Base qualities are not provided; no much larger clone lies one nucleotide away.

This receptor chain uses TRBV20-1 and TRBJ2-3; 8 middle bases align to TRBD2. The source is a woman between 45 and 65 years old with non-small cell lung cancer. What was sequenced was lung tumor tissue. The nucleotides are TGCAGTGCTAGTGCCGGGGGACTAGGGGCCGTTGGCACAGATACGCAGTATTTT. It specifies CSASAGGLGAVGTDTQYF.